These 16 T cell receptor beta chains were all obtained from the same sample, sequenced in a study of T cell repertoires in cytomegalovirus infection. Their antigen targets remain unknown. TCRdb itself ran the reads through MiXCR, one entry per CDR3 protein. The data show more than 300,000 distinct CDR3 sequences, roughly 36% seen once. The sequencing used cultured PBMCs, collected from culture after CMV antigen stimulation. The receptors here all came from a human donor in good health (CMV status not recorded). Some clones in this sample may be carry-over from other donors' samples.

This clonotype showed up just a few times. This sequence joins TRBV25-1 and TRBJ1-6; 7 nucleotides agree with TRBD1. In germline, CDR1 is MGHDK, CDR2 SYGVNS. V dropped 3 bases and J dropped 11; count of bases not matched to a gene: 7. The CDR3 is 14 amino acids. The CDR3 coding sequence is TGTGCCAGCAGTGAGTCACAGGGGACAACACCCCTCCACTTT. Translated: CASSESQGTTPLHF. The full variable domain, in which reference TRBV25-1 and TRBJ1-6 provide the parts outside the CDR3, is EADIYQTPRYLVIGTGKKITLECSQTMGHDKMYWYQQDPGMELHLIHYSYGVNSTEKGDLSSESTVSRIRTEHFPLTLESARPSHTSQYLCASSESQGTTPLHFGNGTRLTVT.

In regard to this clonotype: Just one base apart from a much larger clone, this may be a read error. No conserved phenylalanine or tryptophan ends this CDR3, so it is likely a read error. The chain is built from TRBV11-3 and TRBJ2-1, with a tentative D call TRBD2 (6 bases). Trimming removed 5 bases from V and 0 bases from J, with 14 bases in between. CDR3 size: 16 residues. Germline V gene sequence: CDR1 SGHNT, CDR2 YENEEA. CDR3 region: CASSPYGLSSYNEQFV. The CDR3 DNA follows: TGTGCCAGCAGCCCCTACGGACTAAGCTCCTACAATGAGCAGTTCGTC.

This clonotype came up a few times. The genes are TRBV4-3 and TRBJ2-5; D possibly corresponds to TRBD2 (7 bases). This CDR3 is built from 16 residues. The germline V gene has CDR1 LGHNA and CDR2 YSLEER. The germline V and J ends were trimmed by 1 base and 2 bases, with 14 bases remaining between them. The DNA of the CDR3 is TGCGCCAGCAGCCAAGGGGGAGGGGGAGCACAAGAGACCCAGTACTTC. Its protein product is CASSQGGGGAQETQYF.

The chain employs TRBV27 and TRBJ2-5, with 11 bases that match TRBD1. V shed 3 bases and J 5 bases; nucleotides not matched to a gene: 5. This CDR3 is 15 amino acids long. CDR1 is MNHEY, CDR2 SMNVEV, per germline (reference sequence). The CDR3 coding sequence is TGTGCCAGCAGTTTTCGGGACAGGGGGTTGGAGACCCAGTACTTC. Translating gives CASSFRDRGLETQYF.

V gene TRBV10-3 combines with J gene TRBJ2-3; 7 positions agree with TRBD1. The V gene's germline CDR1 is ENHRY and CDR2 SYGVKD. The length of the CDR3 is 16 residues. V dropped 3 bases and J dropped 1; count of bases not matched to a gene: 7. Written as DNA, the CDR3 is TGTGCCATCAGTGATCGACAGGGAAGCCGCACAGATACGCAGTATTTT. It codes for CAISDRQGSRTDTQYF.

This chain connects TRBV6-4 to TRBJ2-3, with D tentatively TRBD2 (6 bases). The CDR3 sequence is 13 residues long. Between the trimmed V and J ends, which lost 6 bases and 4 bases, there was a span of 11 bases. Germline values: CDR1 MRHNA, CDR2 SNTAGT. The CDR3 DNA follows: TGTGCCAGCAGGGAGGGAGGATCAGATACGCAGTATTTT. Protein product: CASREGGSDTQYF.

This clonotype has only one observation. The V call is TRBV6-5, the J call TRBJ2-3; D is unresolved. Trimming removed 0 bases at V and 4 bases at J, with 5 bases between. CDR3 length equals 13 residues. CDR1 is MNHEY and CDR2 is SVGAGI in the germline V gene. The CDR3 coding sequence is TGTGCCAGCAGTTACTCGTTTCCAGATACGCAGTATTTT. Amino acid sequence: CASSYSFPDTQYF.

In its sample, this clonotype was seen many times. This chain joins TRBV7-2 and TRBJ2-5; 12 bases are a match to TRBD2. J lost 4 bases, V lost 1 base, and 4 bases had no gene match. This CDR3 is 16 amino acids long. From germline, CDR1 is SGHTA and CDR2 FQGNSA. CDR3 region: CASSLGASGRGETQYF. CDR3 sequence (DNA): TGTGCCAGCAGCTTAGGGGCTAGCGGGAGGGGAGAGACCCAGTACTTC.

The chain has TRBV6-6 and TRBJ2-3, with 7 bases that match TRBD2. The CDR3 length is 16 residues. Per the germline V gene, CDR1 is MNHNY and CDR2 is SVGAGI (reference sequence). The V gene end was trimmed by 0 bases and the J gene end by 1 base; junction bases not matched to a gene: 4. The CDR3 nucleotides read TGTGCCAGCAGTTACTCGTCCCTAGCGGGCACAGATACGCAGTATTTT. This encodes CASSYSSLAGTDTQYF.

The chain couples TRBV6-5 to TRBJ1-1, with 7 bases aligning to TRBD1. The CDR3 totals 13 residues. Germline trimming cut 6 bases from V and 1 base from J; bases unmatched to any gene: 2. Germline loops: CDR1 MNHEY, CDR2 SVGAGI. In DNA form, the CDR3 reads TGTGCCAGCAGGGACAGGCCGAACACTGAAGCTTTCTTT. It translates to CASRDRPNTEAFF.

This clonotype showed up many times. The chain employs TRBV6-5 and TRBJ2-1, with TRBD2 matching 10 bases. This CDR3 spans 18 amino acids. The ends lost 0 bases at V and 8 bases at J; junction bases unmatched: 13. The V gene's germline CDR1 is MNHEY and CDR2 SVGAGI. CDR3 sequence: CASSYSETSGNSDDEQFF. The CDR3 nucleotides are TGTGCCAGCAGTTACTCGGAAACTAGCGGGAACTCCGACGATGAGCAGTTCTTC.

The J gene is TRBJ1-1, the V gene TRBV2; D is possibly TRBD1 (5 bases). Trimming took off 5 bases at V and 1 base at J, with 17 bases between the two ends. The germline gives CDR1 SNHLY, CDR2 FYNNEI. This CDR3 is built from 16 residues. The CDR3 region has the DNA TGTGCCAGCAGTCCGACCCCCGGGACGGCGAACACTGAAGCTTTCTTT. It codes for CASSPTPGTANTEAFF.

V is TRBV28 and J is TRBJ2-3; 7 bases line up with TRBD1. Germline V lookup: CDR1 MDHEN, CDR2 SYDVKM. This CDR3 is 15 amino acids long. The V and J ends lost 2 bases and 0 bases, in that order; junction bases with no gene match: 2. The CDR3 protein is CASSLTGDSTDTQYF. CDR3 DNA: TGTGCCAGCAGTTTAACAGGGGATAGCACAGATACGCAGTATTTT. Full variable domain (rest looked up from reference TRBV28 and TRBJ2-3): DVKVTQSSRYLVKRTGEKVFLECVQDMDHENMFWYRQDPGLGLRLIYFSYDVKMKEKGDIPEGYSVSREKKERFSLILESASTNQTSMYLCASSLTGDSTDTQYFGPGTRLTVL.

This clonotype has only a few counts. The J gene is TRBJ2-1, the V gene TRBV5-1; D not certain. The germline V gene encodes CDR1 SGHRS and CDR2 YFSETQ. CDR3 size: 15 residues. Trimming shortened V by 1 base and J by 6 bases, and 14 bases separated the two germline ends. The CDR3 coding sequence is TGCGCCAGCAGCTTGAGCCCCGGTGGTCCCAATGAGCAGTTCTTC. Encoded protein: CASSLSPGGPNEQFF. Looking up the rest from reference TRBV5-1 and TRBJ2-1 gives the full variable domain: KAGVTQTPRYLIKTRGQQVTLSCSPISGHRSVSWYQQTPGQGLQFLFEYFSETQRNKGNFPGRFSGRQFSNSRSEMNVSTLELGDSALYLCASSLSPGGPNEQFFGPGTRLTVL.

The chain employs TRBV4-1 and TRBJ1-1; D is possibly TRBD1 (5 bases). Germline V gene sequence: CDR1 MGHRA, CDR2 YSYEKL. The CDR3 runs 17 residues. The V gene lost 2 bases and the J gene lost 4 bases, with 20 bases spanning the gap. CDR3 coding DNA: TGCGCCAGCAGCCAACCGAGGACGGGACGGTCAGGCACTGAAGCTTTCTTT. Translating it yields CASSQPRTGRSGTEAFF.

The V call is TRBV5-1, the J call TRBJ2-1; 7 bases map to TRBD1. Unmatched junction bases numbered 2, after V lost 2 bases and J lost 0 bases. The CDR3 spans 15 residues. Germline V gives CDR1 SGHRS, CDR2 YFSETQ. The CDR3 region has the DNA TGCGCCAGCAGCTTACAGGGGACCTCCTACAATGAGCAGTTCTTC. Its protein product is CASSLQGTSYNEQFF.